The 23 T cell receptor beta chains listed next were all sequenced from one sample in a study of regulatory T cells in long-lasting Graves disease. In building TCR beta libraries, iRepertoire HTBI primers were used together with Arm-PCR of CDR3 regions. TCRdb passed the multiplex PCR reads through MiXCR, listing each CDR3 protein once. The data hold around 500,000 distinct CDR3 sequences, with 12% observed a single time. As to time point: newly diagnosed GD, antithyroid drugs for less than 3 months. Preparation of the TCR library used RNA extracted from PBMCs. These data are also associated with another study on T cells in Graves' hyperthyroidism and ophthalmopathy.

The sample was peripheral blood mononuclear cells (PBMCs), taken at new diagnosis, from a patient treated with antithyroid drugs. These receptors were taken from a woman in her thirties with Graves disease.

V and J are TRBV27 and TRBJ2-1; D remains unclear. The CDR3 totals 13 residues. CDR1 is MNHEY, CDR2 SMNVEV, per germline (reference sequence). V lost 5 bases and J 4 bases, leaving 9 bases between the germline ends. CDR3 nucleotides: TGTGCCAGCAGTCCAACCCTTTACAATGAGCAGTTCTTC. This sequence encodes CASSPTLYNEQFF.

Turning to this clonotype: At one of its ends the junction is not consistent with the germline gene, which may arise from a read error. CDR3 residues: CAWSPSRVYGYTF. The CDR3 nucleotides read TGTGCCTGGAGCCCGTCGAGGGTCTATGGCTATACCTTC. The chain recombines TRBV30 with TRBJ1-2; D remains ambiguous. Germline V gene lookup returns CDR1 GTSNPN and CDR2 SVGIG (reference sequence). The CDR3 runs to 13 residues.

This clonotype was seen many times. The chain joins TRBV28 to TRBJ1-5, with D possibly being TRBD1 (5 bases). Deletions cut 3 bases from V and 7 bases from J, with 13 bases between. The CDR3 contains 14 residues. Germline lookup yields CDR1 MDHEN and CDR2 SYDVKM. CDR3 DNA: TGTGCCAGCAGTTTCCAGGGCTCAGGGCAGCCCCAGCATTTT. It specifies CASSFQGSGQPQHF.

There are many counts of this clonotype. The chain is built from TRBV2 and TRBJ1-1; D might be TRBD1 (6 bases). The CDR3 is 14 residues long. The germline gives CDR1 SNHLY, CDR2 FYNNEI. V lost 6 bases and J 1 base, leaving 12 bases between the germline ends. CDR3 loop: CASRKGGPNTEAFF. The CDR3 bases are TGTGCCAGCAGAAAAGGGGGACCGAACACTGAAGCTTTCTTT.

This clonotype was seen at least ten times. The chain joins TRBV3-1 to TRBJ2-3; no definite D call. Germline CDR1 is LGHDT and CDR2 is YNNKEL (reference sequence). CDR3 length: 15 residues. The V gene lost 0 bases and the J gene lost 7 bases, with 14 bases spanning the gap. The CDR3 loop reads CASSQDVARSHTQYF. CDR3 coding DNA: TGTGCCAGCAGCCAAGACGTCGCCCGGTCACATACGCAGTATTTT.

V and J are TRBV10-3 and TRBJ2-7; a weak D match, TRBD1 (6 bases). V was trimmed by 10 bases and J by 0 bases, leaving 10 bases between them. The CDR3 has 12 amino acids. The germline gives CDR1 ENHRY, CDR2 SYGVKD. This CDR3 is CATTDSSYEQYF. DNA for the CDR3: TGTGCCACCACGGACAGCTCCTACGAGCAGTACTTC.

This clonotype was detected many times. This rearrangement joins TRBV19 to TRBJ1-1; D gene uncertain. The V and J ends lost 6 bases and 4 bases respectively, with 18 bases between them. The CDR3 extends over 15 amino acids. Germline-derived CDR1 and CDR2 are LNHDA and SQIVND (reference sequence). DNA for the CDR3: TGTGCCAGTAGCCCGGGCCCGACCTCAGGCACTGAAGCTTTCTTT. It yields the protein CASSPGPTSGTEAFF.

Ten or more counts support this clonotype. For the CDR3, the DNA is TGTGCCAGCAGTGAAGCGCCAGACAGGGTGAGAGAGACCCAGTACTTC. Protein sequence: CASSEAPDRVRETQYF. This chain joins TRBV2 and TRBJ2-5; 7 positions match TRBD1. V lost 0 bases, J lost 4 bases, and 8 bases stayed unmatched. The CDR3 is 16 residues long. The germline CDR1 and CDR2 sequences are SNHLY and FYNNEI.

This clonotype appeared a few times. The V gene is TRBV5-6, the J gene TRBJ2-1; D remains unclear. V was trimmed by 3 bases and J by 6 bases, leaving 13 bases between them. The germline gives CDR1 SGHDT, CDR2 YYEEEE. CDR3 length: 14 residues. The CDR3, as DNA: TGTGCCAGCAGCTCTCCCGGGCAAAGCAATGAGCAGTTCTTC. Its translation: CASSSPGQSNEQFF.

This clonotype appeared many times. V usage is TRBV20-1 and J usage is TRBJ2-3; no clear D gene. The CDR3 runs to 14 residues. The germline V gene encodes CDR1 DFQATT and CDR2 SNEGSKA (reference sequence). V was clipped by 5 bases and J by 1 base, with 13 bases between them. The CDR3 protein is CSALTPRGTDTQYF. DNA for the CDR3: TGCAGTGCTTTGACTCCGAGAGGCACAGATACGCAGTATTTT.

The chain links TRBV4-2 to TRBJ2-6; D unclear. V was clipped by 2 bases and J by 0 bases, with 11 bases between them. The V gene's germline CDR1 is LGHNA and CDR2 YNFKEQ. The CDR3 loop spans 17 amino acids. As DNA, the CDR3 is TGTGCCAGCAGCCAAAATCCAGTGGGCTCTGGGGCCAACGTCCTGACTTTC. Translating gives CASSQNPVGSGANVLTF.

This clonotype was found many times. The gene calls are TRBV27 and TRBJ1-6; D is perhaps TRBD1 (5 bases). V lost 2 bases and J 5 bases, leaving 10 bases between the germline ends. CDR1 and CDR2 (germline): MNHEY, SMNVEV (reference sequence). The CDR3 is made up of 15 amino acids. CDR3 protein: CASSLRGRNNSPLHF. In nucleotides, the CDR3 is TGTGCCAGCAGTTTAAGGGGACGGAATAATTCACCCCTCCACTTT.

This clonotype was observed many times. This chain connects TRBV30 to TRBJ1-5, with 7 positions matching TRBD1. Losses at the gene ends were 2 bases for V and 7 bases for J; bases not matched to a gene: 8. Germline CDR1 and CDR2: GTSNPN and SVGIG (reference sequence). CDR3 length: 14 residues. CDR3 nucleotide sequence: TGTGCCTGGAGTTCCCAGGGGGTGAGGCAGCCCCAGCATTTT. Protein: CAWSSQGVRQPQHF.

The table lists this clonotype with many counts. The V gene is TRBV19, the J gene TRBJ2-1; TRBD2 agrees at 12 bases. Germline loops: CDR1 LNHDA, CDR2 SQIVND (reference sequence). The V gene end was trimmed by 6 bases and the J gene end by 3 bases; junction bases not matched to a gene: 9. The CDR3 consists of 17 residues. The CDR3 here is CASRMTSGSQGYNEQFF. CDR3 bases: TGTGCCAGTAGGATGACTAGCGGGAGTCAGGGCTACAATGAGCAGTTCTTC. Combining the CDR3 with reference TRBV19 and TRBJ2-1 gives the whole variable domain DGGITQSPKYLFRKEGQNVTLSCEQNLNHDAMYWYRQDPGQGLRLIYYSQIVNDFQKGDIAEGYSVSREKKESFPLTVTSAQKNPTAFYLCASRMTSGSQGYNEQFFGPGTRLTVL.

This clonotype was counted at least ten times. The chain employs TRBV28 and TRBJ2-1; D uncertain. V shed 2 bases and J shed 6 bases, with 14 bases lying between them. The CDR3 contains 15 residues. CDR1 is MDHEN and CDR2 is SYDVKM in the germline V gene. The DNA of the CDR3 is TGTGCCAGCAGTTTAACCCAACTGACCAGCAATGAGCAGTTCTTC. It codes for CASSLTQLTSNEQFF.

V usage is TRBV19 and J usage is TRBJ2-3; D remains ambiguous. The CDR3 is 14 residues long. CDR1 LNHDA and CDR2 SQIVND come from the germline V gene (reference sequence). The ends were cut back, 6 bases at V and 1 base at J, with 11 bases in the middle. CDR3 nucleotide sequence: TGTGCCAGTAGCACCAAGCGAGGCACAGATACGCAGTATTTT. It encodes CASSTKRGTDTQYF.

This clonotype came up many times. This sequence joins TRBV5-1 and TRBJ2-1; 10 bases match TRBD1. The CDR3 is 15 amino acids. Germline CDR1 SGHRS, CDR2 YFSETQ. Trimming took 2 bases from V and 7 from J; bases not matched to a gene: 6. CDR3 sequence: CASSFRDRGFNEQFF. In DNA, the CDR3 is TGCGCCAGCAGCTTCCGGGACAGGGGTTTTAATGAGCAGTTCTTC.

This clonotype was seen ten or more times. The germline gene is not matched at one end of the junction; a read error may be the cause. The chain is built from TRBV25-1 and TRBJ2-7, with D hard to call. The length of the CDR3 is 13 residues. The germline V gene encodes CDR1 MGHDK and CDR2 SYGVNS. The CDR3 region is CASSESRYAPAVF. The CDR3 DNA follows: TGTGCCAGCAGTGAATCTAGGTACGCTCCCGCTGTCTTC.

This clonotype was recorded at least ten times. The rearrangement links TRBV2 to TRBJ2-5; 8 nucleotides align to TRBD1. This CDR3 is built from 15 residues. V trimming: 7 bases; J trimming: 0 bases; junction bases outside the gene matches: 7. Germline V CDR1 and CDR2: SNHLY, FYNNEI. CDR3 bases: TGTGCCAGCATCGGGGACAGGACGTACCAAGAGACCCAGTACTTC. Translation: CASIGDRTYQETQYF.

This clonotype was observed a few times. V gene TRBV18 combines with J gene TRBJ2-1; no reliable D call. The CDR3 sequence is 13 residues long. Between the trimmed V and J ends, which lost 3 bases and 4 bases, there was a span of 7 bases. Germline V lookup: CDR1 KGHSH, CDR2 LQKENI. CDR3 coding DNA: TGTGCCAGCTCACCCCGTAATTACAATGAGCAGTTCTTC. Amino acids: CASSPRNYNEQFF.

This clonotype was picked up many times. The rearrangement uses TRBV2 and TRBJ2-1; D not certain. From germline, CDR1 is SNHLY and CDR2 FYNNEI. V shed 8 bases and J shed 9 bases, with 11 bases lying between them. The CDR3 spans 11 residues. The chain's CDR3 is CASSRAGEQFF. The CDR3 bases are TGTGCCAGCTCCCGGGCCGGTGAGCAGTTCTTC.

The CDR3 coding sequence is TGTGCCAGCGGCCGGGACAGGGGGGCTGAAAAACTGTTTTTT. It specifies CASGRDRGAEKLFF. J is TRBJ1-4 and V is TRBV2; 11 positions match TRBD1. The CDR3 extends over 14 amino acids. In germline, CDR1 is SNHLY, CDR2 FYNNEI. The V and J ends lost 8 bases and 7 bases, in that order; junction bases with no gene match: 6.

This clonotype was recorded many times. The chain couples TRBV7-2 to TRBJ2-1; TRBD2 is a possible D gene (5 bases). CDR1 and CDR2 (germline): SGHTA, FQGNSA. V shed 1 base and J shed 9 bases, with 22 bases lying between them. The CDR3 spans 17 residues. The CDR3 DNA follows: TGTGCCAGCAGCTTAGGGGCCCGGGGAACTAGAAACATTGAGCAGTTCTTC. As protein: CASSLGARGTRNIEQFF.